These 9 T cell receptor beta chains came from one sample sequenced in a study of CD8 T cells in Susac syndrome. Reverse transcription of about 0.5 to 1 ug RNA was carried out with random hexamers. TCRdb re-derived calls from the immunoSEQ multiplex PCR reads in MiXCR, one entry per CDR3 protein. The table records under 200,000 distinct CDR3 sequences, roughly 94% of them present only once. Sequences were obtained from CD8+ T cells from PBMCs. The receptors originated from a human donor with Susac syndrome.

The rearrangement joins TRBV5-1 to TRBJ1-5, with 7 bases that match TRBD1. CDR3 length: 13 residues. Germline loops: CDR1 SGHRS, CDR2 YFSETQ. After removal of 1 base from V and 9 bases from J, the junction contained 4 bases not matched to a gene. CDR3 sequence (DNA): TGCGCCAGCAGCTTGACAGGGGTAGGGCCCCAGCATTTT. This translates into CASSLTGVGPQHF.

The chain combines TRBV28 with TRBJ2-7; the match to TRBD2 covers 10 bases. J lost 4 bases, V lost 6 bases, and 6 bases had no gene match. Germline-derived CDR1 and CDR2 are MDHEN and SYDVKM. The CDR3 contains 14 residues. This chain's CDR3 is CASRLAGNPYEQYF. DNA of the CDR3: TGTGCCAGCAGACTAGCGGGAAACCCGTACGAGCAGTACTTC.

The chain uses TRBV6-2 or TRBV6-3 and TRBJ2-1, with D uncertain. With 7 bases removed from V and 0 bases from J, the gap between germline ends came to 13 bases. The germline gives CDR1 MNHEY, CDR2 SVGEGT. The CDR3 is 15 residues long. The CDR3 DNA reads TGTGCCAGCAATAACCGGCAACCCTCCTACAATGAGCAGTTCTTC. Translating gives CASNNRQPSYNEQFF.

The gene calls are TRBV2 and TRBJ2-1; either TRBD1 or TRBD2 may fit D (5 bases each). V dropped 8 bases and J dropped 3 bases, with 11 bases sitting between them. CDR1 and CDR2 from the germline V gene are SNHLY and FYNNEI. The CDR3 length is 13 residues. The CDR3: CASRADIYNEQFF. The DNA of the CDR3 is TGTGCCAGCCGAGCGGACATCTACAATGAGCAGTTCTTC.

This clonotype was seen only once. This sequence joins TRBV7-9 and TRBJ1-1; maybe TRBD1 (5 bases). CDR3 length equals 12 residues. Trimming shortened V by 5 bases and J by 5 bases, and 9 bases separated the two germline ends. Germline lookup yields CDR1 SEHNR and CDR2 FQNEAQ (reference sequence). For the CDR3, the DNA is TGTGCCAGCAGCACTGAGGGGACTGAAGCTTTCTTT. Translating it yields CASSTEGTEAFF.

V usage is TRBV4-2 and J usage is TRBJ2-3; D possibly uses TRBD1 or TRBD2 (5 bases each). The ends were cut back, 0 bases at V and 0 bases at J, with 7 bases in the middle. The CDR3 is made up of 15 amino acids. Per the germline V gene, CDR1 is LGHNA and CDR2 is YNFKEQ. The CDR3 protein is CASSQEGPSTDTQYF. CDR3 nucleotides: TGTGCCAGCAGCCAAGAGGGACCTAGCACAGATACGCAGTATTTT.

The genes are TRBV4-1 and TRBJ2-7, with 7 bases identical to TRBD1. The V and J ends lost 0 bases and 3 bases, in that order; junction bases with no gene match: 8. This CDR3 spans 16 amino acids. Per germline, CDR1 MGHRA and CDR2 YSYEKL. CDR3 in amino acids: CASSQDIAGGIYEQYF. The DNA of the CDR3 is TGCGCCAGCAGCCAAGATATCGCAGGGGGTATCTACGAGCAGTACTTC.

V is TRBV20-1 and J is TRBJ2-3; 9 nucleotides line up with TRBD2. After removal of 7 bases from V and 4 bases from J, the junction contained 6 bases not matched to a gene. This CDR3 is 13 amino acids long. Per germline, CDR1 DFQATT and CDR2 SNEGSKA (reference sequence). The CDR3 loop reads CSVQGLAPDTQYF. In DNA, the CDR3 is TGCAGTGTCCAGGGACTAGCCCCAGATACGCAGTATTTT.

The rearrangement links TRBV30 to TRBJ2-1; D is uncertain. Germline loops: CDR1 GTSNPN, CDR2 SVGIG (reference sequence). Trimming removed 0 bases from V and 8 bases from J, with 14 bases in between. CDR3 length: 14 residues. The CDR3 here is CAWSVLGGVHEQFF. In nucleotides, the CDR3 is TGTGCCTGGAGTGTACTGGGTGGGGTACATGAGCAGTTCTTC.